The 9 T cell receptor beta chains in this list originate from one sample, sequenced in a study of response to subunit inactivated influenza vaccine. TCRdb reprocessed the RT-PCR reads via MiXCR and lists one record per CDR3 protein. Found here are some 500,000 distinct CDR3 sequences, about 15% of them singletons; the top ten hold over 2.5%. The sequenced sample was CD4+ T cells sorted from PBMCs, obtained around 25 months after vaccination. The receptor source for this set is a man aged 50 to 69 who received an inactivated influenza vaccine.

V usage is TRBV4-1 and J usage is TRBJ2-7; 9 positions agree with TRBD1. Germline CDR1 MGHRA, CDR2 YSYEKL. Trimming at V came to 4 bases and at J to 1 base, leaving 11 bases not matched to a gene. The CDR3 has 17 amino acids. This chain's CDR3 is CASSRSSGTGNSYEQYF. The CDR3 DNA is TGCGCCAGCAGCCGGAGCTCCGGGACAGGGAATTCCTACGAGCAGTACTTC.

Here the CDR3 reads CASSSKRLQFF. As DNA, the CDR3 is TGTGCCAGCAGCTCGAAGAGATTGCAGTTCTTC. The J gene is TRBJ2-1, the V gene TRBV7-6; D is unclear. There are 11 residues in the CDR3. Germline CDR1 and CDR2: SGHVS and FNYEAQ. V was clipped by 4 bases and J by 12 bases, with 10 bases between them.

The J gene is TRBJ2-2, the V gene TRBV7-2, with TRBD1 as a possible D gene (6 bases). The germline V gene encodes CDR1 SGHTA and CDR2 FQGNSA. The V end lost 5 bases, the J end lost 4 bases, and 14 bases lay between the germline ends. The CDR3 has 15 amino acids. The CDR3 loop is CASSLRTASTGELFF. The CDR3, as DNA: TGTGCCAGCAGCCTCAGGACAGCTTCCACCGGGGAGCTGTTTTTT. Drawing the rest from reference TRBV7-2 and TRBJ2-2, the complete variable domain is GAGVSQSPSNKVTEKGKDVELRCDPISGHTALYWYRQSLGQGLEFLIYFQGNSAPDKSGLPSDRFSAERTGGSVSTLTIQRTQQEDSAVYLCASSLRTASTGELFFGEGSRLTVL.

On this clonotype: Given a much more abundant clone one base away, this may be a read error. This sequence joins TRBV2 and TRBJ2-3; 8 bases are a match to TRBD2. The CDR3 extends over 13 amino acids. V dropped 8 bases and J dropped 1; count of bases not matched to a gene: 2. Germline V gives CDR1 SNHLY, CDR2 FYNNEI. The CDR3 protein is CASRTSRTDTQYF. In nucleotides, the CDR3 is TGTGCCAGCCGGACTAGCCGCACAGATACGCAGTATTTT.

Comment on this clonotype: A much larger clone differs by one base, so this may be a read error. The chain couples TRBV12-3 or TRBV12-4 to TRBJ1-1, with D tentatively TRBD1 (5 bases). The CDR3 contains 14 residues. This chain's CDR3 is CASSFQGLNTDAFF. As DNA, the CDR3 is TGTGCCAGCAGTTTCCAGGGCCTGAACACTGACGCTTTCTTT.

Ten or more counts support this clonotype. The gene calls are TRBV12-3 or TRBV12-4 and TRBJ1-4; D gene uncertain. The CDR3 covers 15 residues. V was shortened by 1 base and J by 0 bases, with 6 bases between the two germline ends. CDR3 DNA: TGTGCCAGCAGTTTAGGGGATTCAACTAATGAAAAACTGTTTTTT. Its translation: CASSLGDSTNEKLFF.

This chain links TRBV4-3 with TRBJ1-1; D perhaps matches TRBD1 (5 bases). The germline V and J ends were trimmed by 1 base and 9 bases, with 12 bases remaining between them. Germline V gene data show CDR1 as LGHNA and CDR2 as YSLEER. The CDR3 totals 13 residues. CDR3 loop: CASSQGFEDKAFF. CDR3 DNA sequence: TGCGCCAGCAGCCAAGGCTTTGAGGACAAAGCTTTCTTT.

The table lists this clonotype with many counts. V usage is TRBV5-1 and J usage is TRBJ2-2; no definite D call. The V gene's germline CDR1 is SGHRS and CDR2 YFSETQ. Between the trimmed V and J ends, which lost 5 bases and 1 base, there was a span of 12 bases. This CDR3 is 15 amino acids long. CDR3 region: CASREDGRNTGELFF. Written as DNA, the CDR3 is TGCGCCAGCAGAGAGGACGGACGGAACACCGGGGAGCTGTTTTTT.

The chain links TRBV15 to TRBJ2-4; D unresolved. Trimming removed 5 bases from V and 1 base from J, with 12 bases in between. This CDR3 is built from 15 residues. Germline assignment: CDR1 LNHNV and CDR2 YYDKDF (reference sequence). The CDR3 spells CATSPPTSAKNIQYF. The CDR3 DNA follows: TGTGCCACCAGCCCTCCGACGTCGGCCAAAAACATTCAGTACTTC.